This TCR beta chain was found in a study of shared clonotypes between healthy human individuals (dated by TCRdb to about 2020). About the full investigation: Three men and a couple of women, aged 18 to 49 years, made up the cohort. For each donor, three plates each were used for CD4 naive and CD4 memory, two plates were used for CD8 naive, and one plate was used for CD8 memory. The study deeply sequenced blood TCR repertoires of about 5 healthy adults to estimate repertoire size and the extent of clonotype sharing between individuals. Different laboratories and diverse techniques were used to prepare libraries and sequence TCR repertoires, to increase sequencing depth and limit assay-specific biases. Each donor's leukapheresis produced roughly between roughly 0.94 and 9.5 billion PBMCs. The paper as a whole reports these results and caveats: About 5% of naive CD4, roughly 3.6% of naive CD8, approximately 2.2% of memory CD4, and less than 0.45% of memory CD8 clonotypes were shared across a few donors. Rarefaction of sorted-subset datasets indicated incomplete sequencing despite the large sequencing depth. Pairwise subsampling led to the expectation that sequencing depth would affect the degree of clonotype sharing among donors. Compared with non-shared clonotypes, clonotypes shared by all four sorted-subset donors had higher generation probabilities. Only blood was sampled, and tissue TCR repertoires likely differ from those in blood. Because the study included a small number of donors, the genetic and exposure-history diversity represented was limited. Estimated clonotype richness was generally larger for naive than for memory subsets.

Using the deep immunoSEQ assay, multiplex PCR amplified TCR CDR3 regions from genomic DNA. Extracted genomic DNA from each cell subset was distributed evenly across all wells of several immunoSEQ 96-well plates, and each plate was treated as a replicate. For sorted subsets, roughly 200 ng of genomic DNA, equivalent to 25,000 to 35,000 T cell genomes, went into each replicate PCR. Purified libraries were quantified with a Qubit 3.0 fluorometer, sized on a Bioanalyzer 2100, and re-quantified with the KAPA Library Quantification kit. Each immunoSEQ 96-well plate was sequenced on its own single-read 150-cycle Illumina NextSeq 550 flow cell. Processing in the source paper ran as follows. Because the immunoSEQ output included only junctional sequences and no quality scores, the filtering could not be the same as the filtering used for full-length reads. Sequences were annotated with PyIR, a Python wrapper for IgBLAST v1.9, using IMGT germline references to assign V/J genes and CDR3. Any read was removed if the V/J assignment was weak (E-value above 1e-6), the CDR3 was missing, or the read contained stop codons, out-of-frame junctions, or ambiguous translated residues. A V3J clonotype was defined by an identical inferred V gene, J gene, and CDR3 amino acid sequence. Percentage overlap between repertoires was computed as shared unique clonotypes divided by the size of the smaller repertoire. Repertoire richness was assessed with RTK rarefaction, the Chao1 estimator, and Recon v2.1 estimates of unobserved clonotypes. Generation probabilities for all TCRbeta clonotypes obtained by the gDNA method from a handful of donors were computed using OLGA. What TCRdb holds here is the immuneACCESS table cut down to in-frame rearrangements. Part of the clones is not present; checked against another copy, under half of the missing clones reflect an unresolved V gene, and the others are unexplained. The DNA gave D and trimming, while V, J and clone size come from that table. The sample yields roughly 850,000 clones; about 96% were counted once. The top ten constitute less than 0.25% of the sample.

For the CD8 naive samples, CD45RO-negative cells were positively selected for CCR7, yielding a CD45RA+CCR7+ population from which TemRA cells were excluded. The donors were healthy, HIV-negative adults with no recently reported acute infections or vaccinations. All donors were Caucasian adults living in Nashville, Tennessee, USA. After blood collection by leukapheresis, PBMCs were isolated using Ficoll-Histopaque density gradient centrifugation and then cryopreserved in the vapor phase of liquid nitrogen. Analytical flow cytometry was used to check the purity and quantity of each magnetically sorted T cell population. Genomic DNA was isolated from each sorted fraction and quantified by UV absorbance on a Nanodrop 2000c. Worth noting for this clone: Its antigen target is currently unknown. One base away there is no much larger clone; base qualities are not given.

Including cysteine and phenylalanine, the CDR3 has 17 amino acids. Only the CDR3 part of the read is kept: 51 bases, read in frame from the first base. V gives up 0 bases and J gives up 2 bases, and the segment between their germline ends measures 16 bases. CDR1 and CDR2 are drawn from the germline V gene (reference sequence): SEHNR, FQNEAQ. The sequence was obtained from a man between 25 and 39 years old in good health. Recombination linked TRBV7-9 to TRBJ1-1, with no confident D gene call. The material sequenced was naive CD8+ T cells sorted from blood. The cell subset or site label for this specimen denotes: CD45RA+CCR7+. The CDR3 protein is CASSLAFEVRLNTEAFF. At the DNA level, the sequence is TGTGCCAGCAGCTTAGCATTTGAGGTCAGATTAAACACTGAAGCTTTCTTT.